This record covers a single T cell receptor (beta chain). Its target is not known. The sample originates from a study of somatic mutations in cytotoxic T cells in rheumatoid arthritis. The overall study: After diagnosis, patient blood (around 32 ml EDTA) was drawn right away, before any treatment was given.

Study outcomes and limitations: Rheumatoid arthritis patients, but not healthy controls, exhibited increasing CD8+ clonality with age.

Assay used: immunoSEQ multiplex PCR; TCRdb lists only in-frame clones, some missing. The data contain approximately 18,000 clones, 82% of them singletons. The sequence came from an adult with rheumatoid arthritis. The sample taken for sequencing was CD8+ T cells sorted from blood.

CDR3 in amino acids: CASSLGFGDYEQYF. CDR3 bases: TGTGCCAGCAGTCTAGGCTTCGGGGACTACGAGCAGTACTTC. The genes are TRBV27 and TRBJ2-7; perhaps TRBD2 as D (5 bases). In germline, CDR1 is MNHEY, CDR2 SMNVEV (reference sequence). Trimming cost V 5 bases and J 3 bases, with 14 bases left between them. CDR3 length: 14 residues.